This T cell receptor (beta chain) came from a study of T cell responses to AZD1222 COVID-19 vaccine. The wider study: Second-dose timings of about 4 or about 12 weeks were pooled. Study results and caveats: Baseline seropositivity characterized only a handful of AZD1222 recipients. Spike as a whole was targeted by vaccine-associated CD4 TCRs, dominant at 160-218 and 743-854. Spike-specific TCR depth and breadth grew after two AZD1222 doses.

Turning to this clone: Antigen: not known. The same CDR3 can be traced to other DNA sequences in this sample.

Measured with immunoSEQ multiplex PCR; TCRdb has only the in-frame clones, and not every one. The repertoire includes approximately 80,000 clones, more than 80% of them detected once, and around 5.8% sits in the top ten. The TCR comes from an adult in good health. This material consisted of peripheral blood, taken on day 0 of AZD1222 vaccination.

The CDR3 reads CASSFSYEQYF. CDR3 DNA: TGTGCCAGCAGTTTCTCCTACGAGCAGTACTTC. The chain carries TRBV6-2 or TRBV6-3 and TRBJ2-7; the D is unclear. The CDR3 is 11 amino acids. The germline V gene encodes CDR1 MNHEY and CDR2 SVGEGT. Between the trimmed V and J ends, which lost 4 bases and 0 bases, there was a span of 1 base.